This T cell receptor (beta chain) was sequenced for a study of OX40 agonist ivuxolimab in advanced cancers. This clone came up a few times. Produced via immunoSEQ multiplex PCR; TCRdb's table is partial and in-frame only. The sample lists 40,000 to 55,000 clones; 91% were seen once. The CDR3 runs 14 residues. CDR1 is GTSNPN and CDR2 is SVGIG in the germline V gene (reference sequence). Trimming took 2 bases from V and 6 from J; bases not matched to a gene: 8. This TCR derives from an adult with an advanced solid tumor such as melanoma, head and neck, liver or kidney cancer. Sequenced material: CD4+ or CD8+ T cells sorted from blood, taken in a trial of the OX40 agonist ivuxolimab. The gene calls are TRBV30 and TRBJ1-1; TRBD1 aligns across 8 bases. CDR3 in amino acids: CAWSTGQGMAEAFF. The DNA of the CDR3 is TGTGCCTGGAGTACTGGACAGGGCATGGCTGAAGCTTTCTTT. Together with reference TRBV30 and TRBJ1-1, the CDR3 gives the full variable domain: SQTIHQWPATLVQPVGSPLSLECTVEGTSNPNLYWYRQAAGRGLQLLFYSVGIGQISSEVPQNLSASRPQDRQFILSSKKLLLSDSGFYLCAWSTGQGMAEAFFGQGTRLTVV.